Listed here are 22 T cell receptor beta chains from one sample, sequenced in a study of blood T cell repertoires in COVID-19 (dated by TCRdb to 2019 to 2021). Library preparation used the immunoSEQ multiplex PCR assay. In TCRdb, the immuneACCESS table is reduced to in-frame sequences with V and J assigned. These tables do not hold every clone; where another copy was compared, an unresolved V gene accounts for under half, and the others remain unexplained. Present in this sample are roughly 200,000 clones, about 78% of which were seen just once. The top ten clonotypes cover around 5.1% of the sample. The sequenced sample consisted of peripheral blood. The origin of the receptors is a woman between 65 and 79 years old with acute or convalescent COVID-19.

This rearrangement joins TRBV19 to TRBJ2-7, with D possibly TRBD1 on 6 matching bases. The V end lost 5 bases, the J end lost 4 bases, and 15 bases lay between the germline ends. The germline gives CDR1 LNHDA, CDR2 SQIVND (reference sequence). The CDR3 covers 14 residues. CDR3 in amino acids: CASSPNRVMYEQYF. The DNA of the CDR3 is TGTGCCAGTAGTCCTAACAGGGTTATGTACGAGCAGTACTTC.

This chain uses TRBV5-1 with TRBJ1-4; TRBD1 is a possible D gene (6 bases). Germline CDR1 reads SGHRS; CDR2 reads YFSETQ. The CDR3 sequence is 14 residues long. V gave up 4 bases and J gave up 8 bases, with 15 bases separating them. DNA for the CDR3: TGCGCCAGCAGCCCTGGACAGAATCAGGAAAAACTGTTTTTT. It translates to CASSPGQNQEKLFF.

Note on this clone: Other nucleotide sequences in the sample specify the same CDR3. CDR3 nucleotides: TGTGCCAGCAGTTTACGGACAGACTATGGCTACACCTTC. Protein sequence: CASSLRTDYGYTF. The V gene is TRBV28, the J gene TRBJ1-2, with TRBD1 as a possible D gene (6 bases). CDR3 length equals 13 residues. Between the trimmed V and J ends, which lost 2 bases and 3 bases, there was a span of 7 bases. Germline CDR1 is MDHEN and CDR2 is SYDVKM.

This sequence joins TRBV18 and TRBJ2-5; TRBD2 aligns across 9 bases. V trimming: 4 bases; J trimming: 5 bases; junction bases outside the gene matches: 14. Germline CDR1 and CDR2: KGHSH and LQKENI. This CDR3 is 17 amino acids long. The chain's CDR3 is CASSLLTSGPTQETQYF. Here the CDR3 DNA reads TGTGCCAGCTCACTCCTTACTAGCGGGCCAACACAGGAGACCCAGTACTTC.

This chain uses TRBV11-2 with TRBJ2-2, with 10 bases fitting TRBD2. Looked up from germline, CDR1 is SGHAT and CDR2 is FQNNGV. Unmatched junction bases numbered 5, after V lost 1 base and J lost 6 bases. The CDR3 covers 16 residues. The CDR3 bases are TGTGCCAGCAGCTTAGTCTCAGCGGGAGGGCCCGGGGAGCTGTTTTTT. Protein sequence: CASSLVSAGGPGELFF.

This clone has just a few counts. This rearrangement joins TRBV7-3 to TRBJ1-2, with D tentatively TRBD1 (5 bases). Germline CDR1 is SGHTA and CDR2 is FQGTGA. V was clipped by 1 base and J by 7 bases, with 13 bases between them. The CDR3 runs to 14 residues. The CDR3 loop reads CASSLSPTVRGYTF. CDR3 sequence (DNA): TGTGCCAGCAGCTTAAGTCCGACAGTCCGTGGCTACACCTTC.

This rearrangement joins TRBV24-1 to TRBJ2-2; D perhaps matches TRBD1 (6 bases). V lost 8 bases to trimming and J lost 0 bases, with 9 bases between them. Germline CDR1 reads KGHDR; CDR2 reads SFDVKD. The CDR3 runs to 14 residues. The CDR3 loop reads CATKDRTNTGELFF. The CDR3 nucleotides are TGTGCCACCAAGGACAGAACGAACACCGGGGAGCTGTTTTTT.

The chain combines TRBV19 with TRBJ1-1; tentatively, D is TRBD1 (5 bases). CDR3 length equals 13 residues. Looked up from germline, CDR1 is LNHDA and CDR2 is SQIVND (reference sequence). The germline V and J ends were trimmed by 10 bases and 6 bases, with 18 bases remaining between them. CDR3 in amino acids: CATRPQGGPEAFF. CDR3 bases: TGTGCCACCCGACCTCAGGGAGGCCCTGAAGCTTTCTTT.

This clone has a handful of counts. V usage is TRBV24-1 and J usage is TRBJ2-5; no firm D call. This CDR3 spans 11 amino acids. V was trimmed by 9 bases and J by 5 bases, leaving 9 bases between them. Germline loops: CDR1 KGHDR, CDR2 SFDVKD. CDR3 nucleotide sequence: TGTGCCACCTCGACAAGGGAGACCCAGTACTTC. It codes for CATSTRETQYF.

V gene TRBV5-1 combines with J gene TRBJ2-5; possible D gene TRBD1, 5 bases. Per germline, CDR1 SGHRS and CDR2 YFSETQ. Trimming left V 4 bases short and J 1 base short, with 8 bases between. The CDR3 is 13 residues long. The CDR3 region has the DNA TGCGCCAGCAGCCGACAGATCCAAGAGACCCAGTACTTC. Amino acids: CASSRQIQETQYF.

The V and J genes are TRBV7-8 and TRBJ1-3, with 7 bases identical to TRBD1. This CDR3 region has 17 residues. J was trimmed by 5 bases and V by 5 bases; bases with no gene match: 15. Per germline, CDR1 SGHVS and CDR2 FQNEAQ. The CDR3 reads CASSARPQGVSRNTIYF. Here the CDR3 DNA reads TGTGCCAGCAGCGCACGGCCTCAGGGGGTCTCGAGAAACACCATATATTTT.

The sample holds one count of this clone. This rearrangement joins TRBV2 to TRBJ2-4; D might be TRBD1 (6 bases). The germline gives CDR1 SNHLY, CDR2 FYNNEI. Deletions cut 8 bases from V and 3 bases from J, with 8 bases between. CDR3 size: 12 residues. The CDR3 protein is CASQGNKNIQYF. Written as DNA, the CDR3 is TGTGCCAGCCAGGGGAACAAAAACATTCAGTACTTC.

This clone was observed once. The rearrangement uses TRBV5-1 and TRBJ1-2, with 7 bases fitting TRBD1. Germline V lookup: CDR1 SGHRS, CDR2 YFSETQ. The CDR3 contains 15 residues. V dropped 0 bases and J dropped 2; count of bases not matched to a gene: 4. The CDR3 reads CASSLEGQQNYGYTF. The CDR3 DNA is TGCGCCAGCAGCTTGGAGGGACAGCAAAACTATGGCTACACCTTC.

The chain links TRBV6-5 to TRBJ2-1; a possible D gene is TRBD1 (5 bases). This CDR3 has 12 amino acids. The V end lost 8 bases, the J end lost 6 bases, and 11 bases lay between the germline ends. CDR1 and CDR2 (germline): MNHEY, SVGAGI. The CDR3 DNA reads TGTGCCAGCGGGGCCCTGGGCAATGAGCAGTTCTTC. As protein: CASGALGNEQFF.

This clone was recorded only once. The chain recombines TRBV13 with TRBJ2-1; D perhaps matches TRBD1 (6 bases). Between the trimmed V and J ends, which lost 5 bases and 5 bases, there was a span of 13 bases. The CDR3 is 14 amino acids. Germline V gene data show CDR1 as PRHDT and CDR2 as FYEKMQ (reference sequence). Here the CDR3 reads CASSLDSFNNEQFF. The DNA for the CDR3 is TGTGCCAGCAGCCTGGACAGTTTTAACAATGAGCAGTTCTTC.

This chain joins TRBV2 and TRBJ2-7, with TRBD1 matching 10 bases. Germline assignment: CDR1 SNHLY and CDR2 FYNNEI. Germline trimming cut 5 bases from V and 5 bases from J; bases unmatched to any gene: 6. The CDR3 loop spans 14 amino acids. The CDR3 nucleotides are TGTGCCAGCAGTCGGGACAGGGGACGAAACGAGCAGTACTTC. Translating it yields CASSRDRGRNEQYF.

The chain combines TRBV7-9 with TRBJ1-1; unclear D gene. V was shortened by 0 bases and J by 0 bases, with 5 bases between the two germline ends. Germline V gene data show CDR1 as SEHNR and CDR2 as FQNEAQ (reference sequence). The CDR3 consists of 14 residues. The CDR3 DNA reads as TGTGCCAGCAGCTTAGCACCAGTGAACACTGAAGCTTTCTTT. Residues: CASSLAPVNTEAFF.

V usage is TRBV19 and J usage is TRBJ2-5; D possibly corresponds to TRBD2 (5 bases). There are 13 residues in the CDR3. Germline CDR1 and CDR2: LNHDA and SQIVND (reference sequence). Deletions cut 4 bases from V and 5 bases from J, with 11 bases between. CDR3 region: CASSTLRGETQYF. The CDR3 nucleotides read TGTGCCAGTAGTACTCTACGAGGGGAGACCCAGTACTTC. The full variable domain, in which reference TRBV19 and TRBJ2-5 provide the parts outside the CDR3, is DGGITQSPKYLFRKEGQNVTLSCEQNLNHDAMYWYRQDPGQGLRLIYYSQIVNDFQKGDIAEGYSVSREKKESFPLTVTSAQKNPTAFYLCASSTLRGETQYFGPGTRLLVL.

The chain has TRBV21-1 and TRBJ2-5; the DNA was not used to check the table's D call, TRBD1. TRBV21-1 is described as a pseudogene. The length of the CDR3 is 15 residues. The CDR3 DNA follows: TGTGCCAGCATCCCAGTTAAAGGGGAAGAGGTCCCCCAGTACTTC. It translates to CASIPVKGEEVPQYF.

CDR3 sequence reads: CASRRRDFRTYEQYF. DNA of the CDR3: TGTGCCAGCAGACGTCGGGACTTTAGGACCTACGAGCAGTACTTC. The chain has TRBV27 and TRBJ2-7, with a tentative D call TRBD2 (6 bases). Trimming stripped 6 bases from V and 2 bases from J, with 17 bases between. CDR1 and CDR2 (germline): MNHEY, SMNVEV (reference sequence). The CDR3 has 15 residues.

The V gene is TRBV2, the J gene TRBJ2-2, with a tentative D call TRBD1 (5 bases). Germline loops: CDR1 SNHLY, CDR2 FYNNEI. Trimming took 7 bases from V and 3 from J, leaving 18 bases between them. CDR3 size: 16 residues. Written as DNA, the CDR3 is TGTGCCAGCACTGGGTTGGGGCAGGCGGACACCGGGGAGCTGTTTTTT. Translating it yields CASTGLGQADTGELFF. The full variable domain, rest sourced from reference TRBV2 and TRBJ2-2, is EPEVTQTPSHQVTQMGQEVILRCVPISNHLYFYWYRQILGQKVEFLVSFYNNEISEKSEIFDDQFSVERPDGSNFTLKIRSTKLEDSAMYFCASTGLGQADTGELFFGEGSRLTVL.

The gene calls are TRBV7-9 and TRBJ1-6, with D unresolved. Per germline, CDR1 SEHNR and CDR2 FQNEAQ (reference sequence). V was clipped by 1 base and J by 10 bases, with 11 bases between them. This CDR3 contains 14 residues. CDR3 region: CASSLVAVGSPLHF. The CDR3 bases are TGTGCCAGCAGCTTAGTGGCGGTCGGCTCACCCCTCCACTTT.